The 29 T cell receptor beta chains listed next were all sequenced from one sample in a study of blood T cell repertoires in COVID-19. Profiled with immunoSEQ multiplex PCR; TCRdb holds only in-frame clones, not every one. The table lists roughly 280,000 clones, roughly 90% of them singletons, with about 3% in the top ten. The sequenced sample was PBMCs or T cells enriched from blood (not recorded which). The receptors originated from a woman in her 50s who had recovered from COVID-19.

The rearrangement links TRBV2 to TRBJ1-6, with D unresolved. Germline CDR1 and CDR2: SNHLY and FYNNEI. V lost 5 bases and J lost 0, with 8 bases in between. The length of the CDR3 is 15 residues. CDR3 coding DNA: TGTGCCAGCAGTAGAGAGAGCTCCTATAATTCACCCCTCCACTTT. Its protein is CASSRESSYNSPLHF.

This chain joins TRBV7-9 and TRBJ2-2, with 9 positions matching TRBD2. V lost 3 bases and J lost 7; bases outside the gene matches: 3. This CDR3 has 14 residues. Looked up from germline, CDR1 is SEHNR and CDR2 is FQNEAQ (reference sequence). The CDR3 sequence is CASSLLLAGGELFF. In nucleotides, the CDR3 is TGTGCCAGCAGCTTGTTACTAGCGGGCGGGGAGCTGTTTTTT.

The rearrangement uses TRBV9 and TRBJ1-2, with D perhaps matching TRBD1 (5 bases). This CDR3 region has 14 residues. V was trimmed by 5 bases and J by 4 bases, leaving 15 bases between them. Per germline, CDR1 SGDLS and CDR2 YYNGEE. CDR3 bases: TGTGCCAGCAGTCGGGGGTCCGCGGTCTATGGCTACACCTTC. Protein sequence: CASSRGSAVYGYTF.

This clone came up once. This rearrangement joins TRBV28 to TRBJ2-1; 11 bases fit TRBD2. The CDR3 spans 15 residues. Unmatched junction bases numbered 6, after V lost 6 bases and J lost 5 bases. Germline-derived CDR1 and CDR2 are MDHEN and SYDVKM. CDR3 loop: CASRSLAGGHNEQFF. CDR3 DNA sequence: TGTGCCAGCAGATCATTAGCGGGAGGGCACAATGAGCAGTTCTTC. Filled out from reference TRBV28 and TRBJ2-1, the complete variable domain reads DVKVTQSSRYLVKRTGEKVFLECVQDMDHENMFWYRQDPGLGLRLIYFSYDVKMKEKGDIPEGYSVSREKKERFSLILESASTNQTSMYLCASRSLAGGHNEQFFGPGTRLTVL.

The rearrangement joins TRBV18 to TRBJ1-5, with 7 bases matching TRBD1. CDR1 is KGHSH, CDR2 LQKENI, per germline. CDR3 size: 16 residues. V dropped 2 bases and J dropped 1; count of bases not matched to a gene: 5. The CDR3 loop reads CASSPTGVGSNQPQHF. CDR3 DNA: TGTGCCAGCTCACCAACAGGGGTGGGAAGCAATCAGCCCCAGCATTTT.

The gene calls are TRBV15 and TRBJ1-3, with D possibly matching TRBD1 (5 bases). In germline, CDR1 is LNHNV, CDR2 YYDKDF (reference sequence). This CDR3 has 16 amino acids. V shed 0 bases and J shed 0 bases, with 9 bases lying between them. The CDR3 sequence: CATSRDKQVSGNTIYF. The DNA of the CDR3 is TGTGCCACCAGCAGAGACAAACAGGTCTCTGGAAACACCATATATTTT.

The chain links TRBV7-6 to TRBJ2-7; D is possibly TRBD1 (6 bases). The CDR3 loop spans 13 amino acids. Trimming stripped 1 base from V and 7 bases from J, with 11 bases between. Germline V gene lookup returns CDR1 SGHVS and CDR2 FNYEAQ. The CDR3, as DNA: TGTGCCAGCAGCTTAGACCGGACAGAGGAGCAGTACTTC. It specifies CASSLDRTEEQYF.

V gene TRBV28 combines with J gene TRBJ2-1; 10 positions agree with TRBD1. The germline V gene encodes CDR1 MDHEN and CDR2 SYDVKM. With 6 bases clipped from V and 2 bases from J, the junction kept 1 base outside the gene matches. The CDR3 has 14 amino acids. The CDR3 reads CASRGQGAYNEQFF. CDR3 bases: TGTGCCAGCAGAGGACAGGGGGCCTACAATGAGCAGTTCTTC.

The CDR3 sequence is CASNTQASGSRETQYF. The CDR3 nucleotides read TGTGCCAGCAACACTCAGGCTAGCGGGAGTAGAGAGACCCAGTACTTC. The chain carries TRBV7-2 and TRBJ2-5; 10 positions agree with TRBD2. V lost 7 bases and J lost 4; bases outside the gene matches: 12. The CDR3 spans 16 residues. In germline, CDR1 is SGHTA, CDR2 FQGNSA. The full variable domain, with the rest looked up from reference TRBV7-2 and TRBJ2-5, is GAGVSQSPSNKVTEKGKDVELRCDPISGHTALYWYRQSLGQGLEFLIYFQGNSAPDKSGLPSDRFSAERTGGSVSTLTIQRTQQEDSAVYLCASNTQASGSRETQYFGPGTRLLVL.

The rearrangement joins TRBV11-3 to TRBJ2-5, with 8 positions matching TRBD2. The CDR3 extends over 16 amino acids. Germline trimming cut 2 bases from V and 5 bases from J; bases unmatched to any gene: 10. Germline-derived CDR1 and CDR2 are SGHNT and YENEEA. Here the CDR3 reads CASSLSSGKSFETQYF. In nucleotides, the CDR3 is TGTGCCAGCAGCTTAAGTAGCGGGAAGTCCTTTGAGACCCAGTACTTC.

CDR3 coding DNA: TGCGCCAGCAGCCAAGCTGGGACTGTTTATGAAAAACTGTTTTTT. It specifies CASSQAGTVYEKLFF. V usage is TRBV4-3 and J usage is TRBJ1-4, with D perhaps matching TRBD1 (5 bases). This CDR3 region has 15 residues. Per the germline V gene, CDR1 is LGHNA and CDR2 is YSLEER. V gave up 1 base and J gave up 6 bases, with 12 bases separating them.

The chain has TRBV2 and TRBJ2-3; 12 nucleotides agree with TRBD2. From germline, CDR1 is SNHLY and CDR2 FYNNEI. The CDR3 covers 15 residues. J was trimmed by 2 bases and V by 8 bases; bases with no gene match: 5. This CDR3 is CASGRTSGNTDTQYF. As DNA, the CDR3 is TGTGCCAGCGGGAGGACTAGCGGGAACACAGATACGCAGTATTTT.

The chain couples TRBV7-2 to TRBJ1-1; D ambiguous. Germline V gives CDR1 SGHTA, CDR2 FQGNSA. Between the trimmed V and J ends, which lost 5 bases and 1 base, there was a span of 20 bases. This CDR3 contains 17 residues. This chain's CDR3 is CASSEGGGALGNTEAFF. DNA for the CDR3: TGTGCCAGCAGCGAGGGCGGCGGCGCCTTGGGGAACACTGAAGCTTTCTTT.

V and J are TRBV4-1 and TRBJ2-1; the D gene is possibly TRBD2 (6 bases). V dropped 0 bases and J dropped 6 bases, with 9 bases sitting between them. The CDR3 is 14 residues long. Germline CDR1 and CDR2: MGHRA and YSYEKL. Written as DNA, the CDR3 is TGCGCCAGCAGCCAAGAGGACTACCTCAATGAGCAGTTCTTC. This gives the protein CASSQEDYLNEQFF.

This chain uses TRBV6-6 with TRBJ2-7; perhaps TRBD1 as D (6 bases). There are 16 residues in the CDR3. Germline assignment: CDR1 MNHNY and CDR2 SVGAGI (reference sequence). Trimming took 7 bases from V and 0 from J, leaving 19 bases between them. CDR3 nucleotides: TGTGCCAGCACAACACGGCGGCAGGGGAGCTCCTACGAGCAGTACTTC. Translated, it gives CASTTRRQGSSYEQYF.

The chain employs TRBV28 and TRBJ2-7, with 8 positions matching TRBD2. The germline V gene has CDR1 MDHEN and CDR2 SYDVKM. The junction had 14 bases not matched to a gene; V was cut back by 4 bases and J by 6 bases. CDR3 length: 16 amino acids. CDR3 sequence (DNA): TGTGCCAGCAGTTCAACTACCGGGACTAGGTACCTCGAGCAGTACTTC. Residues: CASSSTTGTRYLEQYF. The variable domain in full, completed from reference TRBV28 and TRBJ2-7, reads DVKVTQSSRYLVKRTGEKVFLECVQDMDHENMFWYRQDPGLGLRLIYFSYDVKMKEKGDIPEGYSVSREKKERFSLILESASTNQTSMYLCASSSTTGTRYLEQYFGPGTRLTVT.

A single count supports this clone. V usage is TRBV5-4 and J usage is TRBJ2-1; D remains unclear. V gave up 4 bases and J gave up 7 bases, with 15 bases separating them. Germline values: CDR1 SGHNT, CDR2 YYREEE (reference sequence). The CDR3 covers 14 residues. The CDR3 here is CASSPEKSWNEQFF. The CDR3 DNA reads TGTGCCAGCAGCCCCGAAAAGAGTTGGAATGAGCAGTTCTTC.

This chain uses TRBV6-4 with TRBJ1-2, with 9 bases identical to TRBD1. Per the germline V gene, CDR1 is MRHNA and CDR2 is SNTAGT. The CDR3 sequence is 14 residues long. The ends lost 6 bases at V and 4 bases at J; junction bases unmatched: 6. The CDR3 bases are TGTGCCAGCAGCCCGACAGGGGGTACCTATGGCTACACCTTC. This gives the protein CASSPTGGTYGYTF.

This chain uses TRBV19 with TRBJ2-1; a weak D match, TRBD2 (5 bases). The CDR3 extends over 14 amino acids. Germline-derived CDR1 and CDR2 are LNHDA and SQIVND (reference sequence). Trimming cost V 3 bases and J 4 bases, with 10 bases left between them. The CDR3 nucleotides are TGTGCCAGTAGTATCTCCCGGGGTTACAATGAGCAGTTCTTC. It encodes CASSISRGYNEQFF.

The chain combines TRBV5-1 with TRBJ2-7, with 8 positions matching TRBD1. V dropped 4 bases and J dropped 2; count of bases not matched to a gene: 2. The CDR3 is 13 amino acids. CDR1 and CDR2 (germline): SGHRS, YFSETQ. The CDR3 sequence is CASSAGQAYEQYF. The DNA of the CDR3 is TGCGCCAGCAGCGCGGGACAGGCCTACGAGCAGTACTTC.

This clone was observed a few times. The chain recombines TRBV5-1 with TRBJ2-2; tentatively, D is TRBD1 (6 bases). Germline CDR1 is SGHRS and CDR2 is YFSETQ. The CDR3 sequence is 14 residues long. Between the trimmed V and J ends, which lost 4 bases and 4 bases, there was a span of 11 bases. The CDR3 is CASSADRATGELFF. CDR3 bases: TGCGCCAGCAGCGCGGACAGAGCCACCGGGGAGCTGTTTTTT.

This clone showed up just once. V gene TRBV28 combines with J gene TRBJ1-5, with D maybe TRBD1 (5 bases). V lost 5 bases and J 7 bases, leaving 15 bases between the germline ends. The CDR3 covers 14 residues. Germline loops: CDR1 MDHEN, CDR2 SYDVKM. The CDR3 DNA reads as TGTGCCAGCAGTCCGCAGGGAGGAGGGCAGCCCCAGCATTTT. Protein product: CASSPQGGGQPQHF. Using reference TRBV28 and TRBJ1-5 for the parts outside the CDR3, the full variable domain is DVKVTQSSRYLVKRTGEKVFLECVQDMDHENMFWYRQDPGLGLRLIYFSYDVKMKEKGDIPEGYSVSREKKERFSLILESASTNQTSMYLCASSPQGGGQPQHFGDGTRLSIL.

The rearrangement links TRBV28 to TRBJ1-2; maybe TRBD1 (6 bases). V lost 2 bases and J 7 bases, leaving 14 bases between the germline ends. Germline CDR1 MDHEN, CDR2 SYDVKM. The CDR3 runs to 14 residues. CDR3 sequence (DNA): TGTGCCAGCAGTTTAAGGGGCCGGGGGGCTGGCTACACCTTC. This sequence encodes CASSLRGRGAGYTF.

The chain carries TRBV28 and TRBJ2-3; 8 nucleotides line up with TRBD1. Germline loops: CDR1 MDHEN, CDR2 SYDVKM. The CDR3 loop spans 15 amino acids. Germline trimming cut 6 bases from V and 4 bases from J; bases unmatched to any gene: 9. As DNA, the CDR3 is TGTGCCAGCAGCGATGACCAGGGGGCGGCAGATACGCAGTATTTT. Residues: CASSDDQGAADTQYF. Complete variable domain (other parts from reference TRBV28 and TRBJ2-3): DVKVTQSSRYLVKRTGEKVFLECVQDMDHENMFWYRQDPGLGLRLIYFSYDVKMKEKGDIPEGYSVSREKKERFSLILESASTNQTSMYLCASSDDQGAADTQYFGPGTRLTVL.

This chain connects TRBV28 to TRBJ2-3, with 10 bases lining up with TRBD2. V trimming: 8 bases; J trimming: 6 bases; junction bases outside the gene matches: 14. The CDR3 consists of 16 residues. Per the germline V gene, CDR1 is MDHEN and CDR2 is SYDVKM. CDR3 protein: CASALAGEYNSDTQYF. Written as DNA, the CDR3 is TGTGCCAGCGCCCTAGCGGGAGAATACAATTCCGATACGCAGTATTTT. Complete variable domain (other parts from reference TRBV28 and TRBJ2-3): DVKVTQSSRYLVKRTGEKVFLECVQDMDHENMFWYRQDPGLGLRLIYFSYDVKMKEKGDIPEGYSVSREKKERFSLILESASTNQTSMYLCASALAGEYNSDTQYFGPGTRLTVL.

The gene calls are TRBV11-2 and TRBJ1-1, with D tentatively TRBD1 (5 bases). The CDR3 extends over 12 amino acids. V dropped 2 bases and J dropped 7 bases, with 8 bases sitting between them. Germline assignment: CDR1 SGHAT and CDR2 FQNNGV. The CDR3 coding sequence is TGTGCCAGCAGCTTACAGGGTTTTGAAGCTTTCTTT. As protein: CASSLQGFEAFF.

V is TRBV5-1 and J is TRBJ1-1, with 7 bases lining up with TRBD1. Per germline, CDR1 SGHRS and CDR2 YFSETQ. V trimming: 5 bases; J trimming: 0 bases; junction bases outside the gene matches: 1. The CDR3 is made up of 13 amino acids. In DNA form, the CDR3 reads TGCGCCAGCAGAACAGGGGTGAACACTGAAGCTTTCTTT. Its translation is CASRTGVNTEAFF.

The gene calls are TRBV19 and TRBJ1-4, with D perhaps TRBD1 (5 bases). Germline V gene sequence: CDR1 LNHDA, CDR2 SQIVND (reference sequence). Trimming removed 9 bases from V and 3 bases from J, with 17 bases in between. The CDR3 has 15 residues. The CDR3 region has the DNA TGTGCCAGCTCATTCGTTGGCAGGGCTAATGAAAAACTGTTTTTT. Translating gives CASSFVGRANEKLFF.

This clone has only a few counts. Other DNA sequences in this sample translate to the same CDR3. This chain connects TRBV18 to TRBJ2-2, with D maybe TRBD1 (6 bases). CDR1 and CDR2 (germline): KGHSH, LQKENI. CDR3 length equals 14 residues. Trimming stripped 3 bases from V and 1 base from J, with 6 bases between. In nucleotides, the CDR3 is TGTGCCAGCTCACCGGGACAGAACACCGGGGAGCTGTTTTTT. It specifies CASSPGQNTGELFF.